The 15 T cell receptor beta chains given below trace back to one sample, sequenced in a study of CD8 T cells in ankylosing spondylitis. Study-level findings and limits: For ankylosing spondylitis blood, a TCR beta motif of seven to nine highly homologous variants appeared characteristic.

Their antigens remain unidentified. In TCRdb, the 5' RACE reads were re-called with MiXCR into one record per CDR3 protein. Found here are about 450,000 distinct CDR3 sequences, roughly a quarter of them singletons; the top ten hold under 0.9%. Sequencing was performed on blood, either unsorted or a sorted T cell fraction (not recorded which). The source is a male donor with ankylosing spondylitis.

This rearrangement joins TRBV5-1 to TRBJ1-1, with 7 bases identical to TRBD1. CDR1 is SGHRS, CDR2 YFSETQ, per germline. The J segment lost 3 bases and the V segment lost 1 base, leaving 9 bases of the junction unmatched. The CDR3 extends over 16 amino acids. The CDR3 loop is CASSLRTGLVDTEAFF. In DNA form, the CDR3 reads TGCGCCAGCAGCTTGAGGACAGGTCTCGTGGACACTGAAGCTTTCTTT.

The chain has TRBV3-1 and TRBJ2-1; the D gene is possibly TRBD2 (6 bases). Trimming cost V 4 bases and J 7 bases, with 20 bases left between them. Germline CDR1 is LGHDT and CDR2 is YNNKEL (reference sequence). This CDR3 spans 16 amino acids. CDR3 bases: TGTGCCAGCAGCCGAGGAGGGCTAGCGCGAGAAAATGAGCAGTTCTTC. This sequence encodes CASSRGGLARENEQFF.

This chain uses TRBV28 with TRBJ2-7, with a possible D match to TRBD1 (6 bases). The CDR3 extends over 14 amino acids. Trimming stripped 6 bases from V and 2 bases from J, with 14 bases between. CDR1 is MDHEN, CDR2 SYDVKM, per germline. CDR3 nucleotide sequence: TGTGCCAGCAGGGACAGAGGGGCCACCTACGAGCAGTACTTC. The encoded protein is CASRDRGATYEQYF. The whole variable domain, filled in from reference TRBV28 and TRBJ2-7, reads DVKVTQSSRYLVKRTGEKVFLECVQDMDHENMFWYRQDPGLGLRLIYFSYDVKMKEKGDIPEGYSVSREKKERFSLILESASTNQTSMYLCASRDRGATYEQYFGPGTRLTVT.

This clonotype was detected once. The chain carries TRBV18 and TRBJ2-5; D ambiguous. This CDR3 has 14 amino acids. Germline V gene lookup returns CDR1 KGHSH and CDR2 LQKENI. V was trimmed by 2 bases and J by 0 bases, leaving 7 bases between them. The DNA of the CDR3 is TGTGCCAGCTCACCATCGCCAGACCAAGAGACCCAGTACTTC. Amino acid sequence: CASSPSPDQETQYF.

The chain combines TRBV5-1 with TRBJ2-1; D unclear. Germline loops: CDR1 SGHRS, CDR2 YFSETQ. Trimming took 0 bases from V and 0 from J, leaving 10 bases between them. The CDR3 covers 16 residues. CDR3 protein: CASSLESASSYNEQFF. The CDR3, as DNA: TGCGCCAGCAGCTTGGAGTCAGCGAGCTCCTACAATGAGCAGTTCTTC.

The table lists this clonotype with a few counts. J is TRBJ2-7 and V is TRBV4-2; TRBD2 matches 16 bases. Germline values: CDR1 LGHNA, CDR2 YNFKEQ. The CDR3 loop spans 18 amino acids. V lost 0 bases to trimming and J lost 2 bases; unmatched junction nucleotides: 4. The CDR3 DNA follows: TGTGCCAGCAGCCAAGATTATGGGACTAGCGGGAGGGCCTACGAGCAGTACTTC. Protein: CASSQDYGTSGRAYEQYF.

The genes are TRBV3-1 and TRBJ1-1, with 8 bases matching TRBD1. The CDR3 is 15 amino acids. The V and J ends lost 1 base and 3 bases, in that order; junction bases with no gene match: 4. Germline CDR1 reads LGHDT; CDR2 reads YNNKEL (reference sequence). CDR3 loop: CASSQVVTGDTEAFF. CDR3 coding DNA: TGTGCCAGCAGCCAAGTTGTGACAGGGGACACTGAAGCTTTCTTT. Drawing the rest from reference TRBV3-1 and TRBJ1-1, the complete variable domain is DTAVSQTPKYLVTQMGNDKSIKCEQNLGHDTMYWYKQDSKKFLKIMFSYNNKELIINETVPNRFSPKSPDKAHLNLHINSLELGDSAVYFCASSQVVTGDTEAFFGQGTRLTVV.

The rearrangement joins TRBV7-2 to TRBJ2-1, with D unclear. Per the germline V gene, CDR1 is SGHTA and CDR2 is FQGNSA. The CDR3 runs to 13 residues. Deletions cut 2 bases from V and 7 bases from J, with 9 bases between. The CDR3 coding sequence is TGTGCCAGCAGCTTAAGGAAAGGGAATGAGCAGTTCTTC. Translating gives CASSLRKGNEQFF.

The table lists this clonotype with a few counts. This sequence joins TRBV20-1 and TRBJ2-1; 7 positions match TRBD2. The V gene end was trimmed by 6 bases and the J gene end by 0 bases; junction bases not matched to a gene: 5. The CDR3 runs 14 residues. Germline values: CDR1 DFQATT, CDR2 SNEGSKA (reference sequence). The CDR3 bases are TGCAGTGCAAGGGACTACAGCTCCTACAATGAGCAGTTCTTC. Translation gives CSARDYSSYNEQFF.

The chain is built from TRBV6-5 and TRBJ1-2; the D is unclear. The germline V and J ends were trimmed by 0 bases and 8 bases, with 10 bases remaining between them. Germline-derived CDR1 and CDR2 are MNHEY and SVGAGI. The CDR3 spans 13 residues. The chain's CDR3 is CASSYSVGFGYTF. The CDR3 nucleotides are TGTGCCAGCAGTTACTCAGTGGGCTTCGGCTACACCTTC.

The chain carries TRBV20-1 and TRBJ1-2, with D perhaps matching TRBD1 (6 bases). V lost 7 bases, J lost 8 bases, and 23 bases lay in between. This CDR3 region has 14 residues. The germline CDR1 and CDR2 sequences are DFQATT and SNEGSKA (reference sequence). CDR3 sequence: CSVRSIQGTRGYTF. CDR3 nucleotides: TGCAGTGTCCGCTCCATACAGGGTACGAGAGGCTACACCTTC.

This clonotype was recorded a few times. The V and J genes are TRBV5-6 and TRBJ1-1; tentative D call: TRBD1 (6 bases). The CDR3 extends over 17 amino acids. Germline V gene sequence: CDR1 SGHDT, CDR2 YYEEEE. V shed 3 bases and J shed 0 bases, with 18 bases lying between them. CDR3 sequence reads: CASSSGFRGAMNTEAFF. The CDR3 DNA sequence: TGTGCCAGCAGCTCCGGATTTAGGGGGGCCATGAACACTGAAGCTTTCTTT.

This clonotype came up a few times. CDR3 DNA: TGTGCCAGCAGTCGTCGGGTCGAGGACACTGAAGCTTTCTTT. Residues: CASSRRVEDTEAFF. The chain has TRBV6-1 and TRBJ1-1; no definite D call. CDR3 size: 14 residues. Germline CDR1 is MNHNS and CDR2 is SASEGT. Trimming took off 5 bases at V and 3 bases at J, with 13 bases between the two ends.

V gene TRBV18 combines with J gene TRBJ1-5, with D perhaps TRBD1 (6 bases). The V end lost 4 bases, the J end lost 2 bases, and 15 bases lay between the germline ends. This CDR3 has 16 amino acids. CDR1 and CDR2 from the germline V gene are KGHSH and LQKENI. The CDR3 loop reads CASSLLQGSGNQPQHF. The CDR3 DNA reads TGTGCCAGCTCACTATTACAGGGTTCGGGCAATCAGCCCCAGCATTTT.

V and J are TRBV11-3 and TRBJ2-3; TRBD2 matches at 13 bases. With 4 bases clipped from V and 6 bases from J, the junction kept 7 bases outside the gene matches. Germline CDR1 SGHNT, CDR2 YENEEA. The CDR3 has 16 amino acids. The CDR3 loop reads CASSSTPTSGRDTQYF. The CDR3 DNA reads as TGTGCCAGCAGCTCTACCCCGACTAGCGGGAGGGATACGCAGTATTTT.